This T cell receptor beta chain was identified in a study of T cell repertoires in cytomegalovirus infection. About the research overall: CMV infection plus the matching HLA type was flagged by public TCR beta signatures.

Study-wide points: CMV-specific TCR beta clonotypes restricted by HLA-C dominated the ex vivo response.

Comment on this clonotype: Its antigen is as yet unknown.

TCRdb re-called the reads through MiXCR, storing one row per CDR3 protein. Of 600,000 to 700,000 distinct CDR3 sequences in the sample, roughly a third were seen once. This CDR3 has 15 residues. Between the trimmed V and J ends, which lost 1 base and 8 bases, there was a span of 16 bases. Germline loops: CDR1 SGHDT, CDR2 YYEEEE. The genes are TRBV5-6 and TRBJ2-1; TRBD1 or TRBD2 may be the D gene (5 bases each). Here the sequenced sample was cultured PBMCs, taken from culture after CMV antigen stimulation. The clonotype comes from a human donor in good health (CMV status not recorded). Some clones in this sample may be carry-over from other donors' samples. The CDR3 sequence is CASSLWDPLGHEQFF. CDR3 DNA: TGTGCCAGCAGCTTGTGGGACCCCCTGGGGCATGAGCAGTTCTTC.